The present TCR beta chain was sequenced within a study of OX40 agonist ivuxolimab in advanced cancers. Overall study: Each patient was given ivuxolimab into a vein every 2 weeks, at 0.01 to 10 mg/kg.

Blood got drawn at baseline, again on cycle 4 day 1, and then on cycle 7 day 1. Here immunoSEQ multiplex PCR was the method, and the copy in TCRdb shows in-frame clones only, minus some. This table holds approximately 63,000 clones, 79% found once. Worth noting for this clone: The target antigen is unknown.

Broader study findings: At 0.1 to 3.0 mg/kg and by week 6, CD4+ and CD8+ T cells in the blood had expanded clonally. CD8+ T cells showed, on average, more clonal expansion than CD4+ cells.

Germline CDR1 reads MNHEY; CDR2 reads SMNVEV (reference sequence). The CDR3 is made up of 17 amino acids. With V trimmed by 3 bases and J by 9 bases, 10 bases remained unmatched. The rearrangement uses TRBV27 and TRBJ2-1; 14 bases are a match to TRBD2. The sequence came from an adult with an advanced solid tumor such as melanoma, head and neck, liver or kidney cancer. The sample here was CD4+ or CD8+ T cells sorted from blood, taken in a trial of the OX40 agonist ivuxolimab. CDR3 sequence reads: CASSFSTGLAGVFEQFF. The CDR3, as DNA: TGTGCCAGCAGTTTTTCGACGGGACTAGCGGGAGTTTTTGAGCAGTTCTTC.